Below, 31 T cell receptor beta chains from the same sample are listed, as sequenced in a study of T-cell reconstitution after alpha-beta-depleted transplantation in children. Preparation of the TCRbeta library was carried out with unique molecular identifiers. In TCRdb, the PCR reads were re-called with MiXCR into one record per CDR3 protein. The sample carries around 140,000 distinct CDR3 sequences, around 8.8% recorded once. The sequencing used PBMCs, mostly from graft donor cells, collected 180 days after TCRalphabeta/CD19-depleted stem cell transplant. These receptors came from a female patient aged 2 to 10 who had a stem cell transplant for congenital amegakaryocytic thrombocytopenia, so the T cells may come from the graft donor.

The rearrangement links TRBV29-1 to TRBJ1-2; D is unresolved. Germline CDR1 is SQVTM and CDR2 is ANQGSEA. The CDR3 extends over 11 amino acids. V was cut by 6 bases and J by 3 bases, with 8 bases left in between. CDR3 nucleotide sequence: TGCAGCGTGGCCACGCACTATGGCTACACCTTC. This encodes CSVATHYGYTF. The full variable domain, with the rest looked up from reference TRBV29-1 and TRBJ1-2, is SAVISQKPSRDICQRGTSLTIQCQVDSQVTMMFWYRQQPGQSLTLIATANQGSEATYESGFVIDKFPISRPNLTFSTLTVSNMSPEDSSIYLCSVATHYGYTFGSGTRLTVV.

This chain connects TRBV30 to TRBJ2-3, with unresolved D. V was clipped by 4 bases and J by 2 bases, with 10 bases between them. Germline CDR1 and CDR2: GTSNPN and SVGIG (reference sequence). This CDR3 has 13 amino acids. Here the CDR3 reads CAWTLVTTDTQYF. The CDR3 DNA follows: TGTGCCTGGACGCTAGTGACCACAGATACGCAGTATTTT.

V is TRBV11-2 and J is TRBJ1-2, with D hard to call. CDR1 is SGHAT and CDR2 is FQNNGV in the germline V gene. CDR3 length equals 12 residues. V was trimmed by 1 base and J by 7 bases, leaving 7 bases between them. Here the CDR3 reads CASSLVPGGYTF. DNA for the CDR3: TGTGCCAGCAGCTTAGTTCCCGGTGGCTACACCTTC.

This chain uses TRBV12-3 or TRBV12-4 with TRBJ1-2; no definite D call. V lost 4 bases and J 5 bases, leaving 14 bases between the germline ends. The CDR3 extends over 14 amino acids. Written as DNA, the CDR3 is TGTGCCAGCAGTTACCCCTTTAGCGTATATGGCTACACCTTC. Its protein product is CASSYPFSVYGYTF.

Many counts were recorded for this clonotype. One junction end does not reproduce the germline sequence, and a read error may be involved. CDR3 amino acids: CASSFGGGPESQYF. Here the CDR3 DNA reads TGTGCCAGCAGCTTTGGGGGAGGGCCAGAGTCCCAGTACTTC. This chain joins TRBV7-9 and TRBJ2-5, with TRBD2 matching over 7 bases. The CDR3 runs to 14 residues. Looked up from germline, CDR1 is SEHNR and CDR2 is FQNEAQ (reference sequence). The whole variable domain, filled in from reference TRBV7-9 and TRBJ2-5, reads DTGVSQNPRHKITKRGQNVTFRCDPISEHNRLYWYRQTLGQGPEFLTYFQNEAQLEKSRLLSDRFSAERPKGSFSTLEIQRTEQGDSAMYLCASSFGGGPESQYFGPGTRLLVL.

In its sample, this clonotype was seen many times. The chain recombines TRBV12-3 or TRBV12-4 with TRBJ2-1, with TRBD2 matching over 12 bases. This CDR3 spans 15 amino acids. V was pared by 1 base and J by 5 bases, with 0 bases of the junction left unmatched. CDR3 coding DNA: TGTGCCAGCAGTTTAGGACTAGCGGGGGACAATGAGCAGTTCTTC. Translating it yields CASSLGLAGDNEQFF.

The table lists this clonotype with a few counts. The V call is TRBV5-1, the J call TRBJ2-5, with 8 bases fitting TRBD1. Trimming cost V 2 bases and J 7 bases; bases outside gene matches: 7. The CDR3 covers 14 residues. CDR1 and CDR2 from the germline V gene are SGHRS and YFSETQ. The CDR3 reads CASSLANRGVTQYF. The CDR3, as DNA: TGCGCCAGCAGCTTAGCTAACAGGGGGGTGACCCAGTACTTC.

This clonotype was seen many times. The CDR3 region is CASRGSAGGGTDTQYF. Written as DNA, the CDR3 is TGTGCCAGCAGGGGTAGCGCGGGGGGTGGGACAGATACGCAGTATTTT. This chain uses TRBV28 with TRBJ2-3; 8 bases match TRBD2. V lost 6 bases to trimming and J lost 3 bases; unmatched junction nucleotides: 11. Germline assignment: CDR1 MDHEN and CDR2 SYDVKM. This CDR3 spans 16 amino acids.

This clonotype was seen repeatedly, ten times or more. The rearrangement uses TRBV6-5 and TRBJ1-5; D may be TRBD1 (6 bases). Trimming shortened V by 6 bases and J by 7 bases, and 10 bases separated the two germline ends. The CDR3 loop spans 12 amino acids. Germline-derived CDR1 and CDR2 are MNHEY and SVGAGI. The chain's CDR3 is CASSNREQPQHF. The DNA for the CDR3 is TGTGCCAGCAGCAACAGGGAGCAGCCCCAGCATTTT.

This clonotype has a count of ten or more. V is TRBV19 and J is TRBJ2-5; the D gene could be TRBD1 or TRBD2 (5 bases each). The CDR3 is 14 residues long. Germline V gives CDR1 LNHDA, CDR2 SQIVND (reference sequence). V was cut by 3 bases and J by 2 bases, with 10 bases left in between. The CDR3 DNA sequence: TGTGCCAGTAGTATGACGGGGCAGCAAGAGACCCAGTACTTC. Protein sequence: CASSMTGQQETQYF.

This clonotype was seen repeatedly, ten times or more. The chain couples TRBV7-9 to TRBJ1-4, with D perhaps TRBD1 (6 bases). Germline CDR1 is SEHNR and CDR2 is FQNEAQ (reference sequence). V lost 5 bases and J 5 bases, leaving 15 bases between the germline ends. The CDR3 is made up of 15 amino acids. The CDR3 nucleotides read TGTGCCAGCAGCCTTCGCGGGACAAGAAATGAAAAACTGTTTTTT. This codes for CASSLRGTRNEKLFF.

This clonotype was found many times. The chain combines TRBV29-1 with TRBJ1-1; D gene uncertain. CDR1 SQVTM and CDR2 ANQGSEA come from the germline V gene. The length of the CDR3 is 11 residues. V was cut by 2 bases and J by 6 bases, with 7 bases left in between. CDR3 DNA sequence: TGCAGCGTTGAACTGGGGTCTGAAGCTTTCTTT. Translated: CSVELGSEAFF.

In this sample, this clonotype is medium-sized. The V gene is TRBV12-3 or TRBV12-4, the J gene TRBJ1-2; 7 nucleotides align to TRBD1. After removal of 3 bases from V and 1 base from J, the junction contained 14 bases not matched to a gene. CDR3 size: 18 residues. CDR3 sequence (DNA): TGTGCCAGCAGTTTTTTTACGTACGGGACAGAGCTTAACTATGGCTACACCTTC. Its protein is CASSFFTYGTELNYGYTF.

This clonotype was seen many times. V and J are TRBV28 and TRBJ1-5; D is perhaps TRBD1 (6 bases). Trimming removed 6 bases at V and 0 bases at J, with 12 bases between. CDR3 length: 15 amino acids. Germline V gives CDR1 MDHEN, CDR2 SYDVKM. CDR3 in DNA: TGTGCCAGCAGCCCTTACAGGGATAGCAATCAGCCCCAGCATTTT. The encoded protein is CASSPYRDSNQPQHF.

A few counts support this clonotype. The chain recombines TRBV5-1 with TRBJ2-2; 7 bases fit TRBD1. CDR3 size: 16 residues. The trim removed 1 base at V and 6 bases at J, leaving 9 bases unmatched. CDR1 and CDR2 from the germline V gene are SGHRS and YFSETQ. CDR3 amino acids: CASSLRGRIVAGELFF. The CDR3 DNA follows: TGCGCCAGCAGCTTGAGGGGGCGCATCGTCGCCGGGGAGCTGTTTTTT.

This clonotype was observed many times. This chain joins TRBV9 and TRBJ1-1; D perhaps matches TRBD1 (5 bases). Per the germline V gene, CDR1 is SGDLS and CDR2 is YYNGEE. The CDR3 covers 15 residues. The V end lost 1 base, the J end lost 2 bases, and 12 bases lay between the germline ends. CDR3 amino acids: CASSVLAGTNTEAFF. The CDR3 DNA reads as TGTGCCAGCAGCGTATTGGCAGGGACTAACACTGAAGCTTTCTTT.

This clonotype showed up many times. The gene calls are TRBV28 and TRBJ2-7; 8 bases align to TRBD2. The CDR3 has 13 amino acids. J was trimmed by 5 bases and V by 6 bases; bases with no gene match: 6. Germline lookup yields CDR1 MDHEN and CDR2 SYDVKM. CDR3: CASSPPGRDEQYF. CDR3 nucleotides: TGTGCCAGCAGCCCCCCCGGGAGGGACGAGCAGTACTTC.

This clonotype was found many times. V usage is TRBV11-2 and J usage is TRBJ1-3; maybe TRBD1 (6 bases). The V and J ends lost 3 bases and 4 bases respectively, with 10 bases between them. The CDR3 consists of 14 residues. CDR1 is SGHAT and CDR2 is FQNNGV in the germline V gene. The CDR3 nucleotides read TGTGCCAGCAGCTTGACCGACAGGGGAAACACCATATATTTT. Translating gives CASSLTDRGNTIYF. The full variable domain, rest sourced from reference TRBV11-2 and TRBJ1-3, is EAGVAQSPRYKIIEKRQSVAFWCNPISGHATLYWYQQILGQGPKLLIQFQNNGVVDDSQLPKDRFSAERLKGVDSTLKIQPAKLEDSAVYLCASSLTDRGNTIYFGEGSWLTVV.

This clonotype has at least ten counts. The rearrangement links TRBV20-1 to TRBJ2-2; 9 bases align to TRBD1. The CDR3 spans 14 residues. Germline V lookup: CDR1 DFQATT, CDR2 SNEGSKA (reference sequence). With 6 bases clipped from V and 6 bases from J, the junction kept 8 bases outside the gene matches. The CDR3 loop reads CSATYRGRPGELFF. Here the CDR3 DNA reads TGCAGTGCAACGTACAGGGGGCGACCCGGGGAGCTGTTTTTT.

V is TRBV3-1 and J is TRBJ2-7, with 10 bases identical to TRBD2. Germline V lookup: CDR1 LGHDT, CDR2 YNNKEL (reference sequence). The CDR3 runs 16 residues. V shed 1 base, J shed 6 bases, and the junction held 9 bases outside the gene matches. This CDR3 is CASSQVWSSGSPEQYF. In nucleotides, the CDR3 is TGTGCCAGCAGCCAAGTCTGGTCTAGCGGGAGTCCCGAGCAGTACTTC.

In its sample, this clonotype was seen a few times. This chain connects TRBV27 to TRBJ2-4; tentative D call: TRBD1 (7 bases). The CDR3 extends over 18 amino acids. The V end was cut by 5 bases, the J end by 0 bases, with 20 bases between. Germline CDR1 is MNHEY and CDR2 is SMNVEV (reference sequence). CDR3 bases: TGTGCCAGCAGTCCCAGGGGGGTGGGGGCACTAGCCAAAAACATTCAGTACTTC. Amino acid sequence: CASSPRGVGALAKNIQYF.

This clonotype has at least ten counts. The chain is built from TRBV15 and TRBJ2-7; D uncertain. CDR3 length: 13 amino acids. CDR1 is LNHNV and CDR2 is YYDKDF in the germline V gene (reference sequence). Trimming pared 5 bases from V and 4 bases from J, leaving 12 bases between. The CDR3 nucleotides are TGTGCCACCAGCCCCAAGCCATTTTACGAGCAGTACTTC. It codes for CATSPKPFYEQYF.

Concerning this clonotype itself: A much larger clone is a single base away; this may be a read error. The rearrangement joins TRBV28 to TRBJ2-1, with unresolved D. The V end was cut by 6 bases, the J end by 12 bases, with 21 bases between. CDR1 MDHEN and CDR2 SYDVKM come from the germline V gene. The CDR3 has 14 amino acids. CDR3 protein: CASSQLNGWMWQFF. DNA of the CDR3: TGTGCCAGCAGCCAACTGAATGGGTGGATGTGGCAGTTCTTC.

This clonotype was counted many times. The chain carries TRBV27 and TRBJ1-5; D is perhaps TRBD1 (6 bases). The CDR3 length is 20 residues. CDR1 and CDR2 from the germline V gene are MNHEY and SMNVEV (reference sequence). V was clipped by 5 bases and J by 0 bases, with 26 bases between them. CDR3 sequence: CASSPLAYIDRNYSNQPQHF. The CDR3 DNA reads TGTGCCAGCAGTCCCCTTGCCTACATTGACAGGAACTATAGCAATCAGCCCCAGCATTTT.

This clonotype was counted at least ten times. The chain joins TRBV19 to TRBJ1-2; D unresolved. Trimming left V 8 bases short and J 4 bases short, with 23 bases between. The CDR3 sequence is 16 residues long. CDR1 and CDR2 (germline): LNHDA, SQIVND (reference sequence). CDR3: CASLPSRGLRSYGYTF. Here the CDR3 DNA reads TGTGCCAGTCTCCCCAGTCGCGGTCTCCGAAGCTATGGCTACACCTTC. Full variable domain (rest looked up from reference TRBV19 and TRBJ1-2): DGGITQSPKYLFRKEGQNVTLSCEQNLNHDAMYWYRQDPGQGLRLIYYSQIVNDFQKGDIAEGYSVSREKKESFPLTVTSAQKNPTAFYLCASLPSRGLRSYGYTFGSGTRLTVV.

The chain has TRBV29-1 and TRBJ2-1; weak D call: TRBD2 (5 bases). In germline, CDR1 is SQVTM, CDR2 ANQGSEA. Deletions cut 7 bases from V and 6 bases from J, with 16 bases between. The CDR3 consists of 13 residues. This chain's CDR3 is CSATETISNEQFF. CDR3 DNA sequence: TGCAGCGCAACAGAGACTATTTCCAATGAGCAGTTCTTC.

Ten or more counts support this clonotype. V is TRBV18 and J is TRBJ1-1; TRBD1 agrees at 10 bases. Trimming removed 9 bases from V and 0 bases from J; junction bases left unmatched: 7. The germline CDR1 and CDR2 sequences are KGHSH and LQKENI. This CDR3 region has 15 residues. CDR3 loop: CASSPGQGLNTEAFF. The DNA of the CDR3 is TGTGCCAGTTCCCCGGGACAGGGGTTGAACACTGAAGCTTTCTTT.

This clonotype was detected ten times or more. The chain is built from TRBV7-3 and TRBJ1-1; D ambiguous. V dropped 6 bases and J dropped 6 bases, with 14 bases sitting between them. The germline CDR1 and CDR2 sequences are SGHTA and FQGTGA. This CDR3 contains 13 residues. DNA for the CDR3: TGTGCCAGCAGTTTTAGCAGCGCGGCTGAAGCTTTCTTT. Its translation is CASSFSSAAEAFF.

This clonotype was seen repeatedly, ten times or more. CDR3: CASSRTSVGETQYF. The DNA for the CDR3 is TGTGCCAGCAGCCGGACTAGTGTTGGAGAGACCCAGTACTTC. The chain is built from TRBV7-8 and TRBJ2-5, with 7 bases fitting TRBD2. V lost 5 bases, J lost 4 bases, and 7 bases stayed unmatched. The germline V gene has CDR1 SGHVS and CDR2 FQNEAQ. The CDR3 contains 14 residues.

This clonotype was found many times. This chain uses TRBV6-5 with TRBJ2-1; D may be TRBD1 (5 bases). The CDR3 runs to 14 residues. CDR1 MNHEY and CDR2 SVGAGI come from the germline V gene. With 6 bases removed from V and 4 bases from J, the gap between germline ends came to 13 bases. The CDR3 reads CASSIDSLYNEQFF. In DNA, the CDR3 is TGTGCCAGCAGCATAGACAGCCTATACAATGAGCAGTTCTTC.

There are many counts of this clonotype. The chain joins TRBV18 to TRBJ2-7; no definite D call. The CDR3 totals 14 residues. Germline assignment: CDR1 KGHSH and CDR2 LQKENI. With 6 bases removed from V and 0 bases from J, the gap between germline ends came to 12 bases. The CDR3 nucleotides are TGTGCCAGCTCCCCTGGGCAGAGCTCCTACGAGCAGTACTTC. This gives the protein CASSPGQSSYEQYF.